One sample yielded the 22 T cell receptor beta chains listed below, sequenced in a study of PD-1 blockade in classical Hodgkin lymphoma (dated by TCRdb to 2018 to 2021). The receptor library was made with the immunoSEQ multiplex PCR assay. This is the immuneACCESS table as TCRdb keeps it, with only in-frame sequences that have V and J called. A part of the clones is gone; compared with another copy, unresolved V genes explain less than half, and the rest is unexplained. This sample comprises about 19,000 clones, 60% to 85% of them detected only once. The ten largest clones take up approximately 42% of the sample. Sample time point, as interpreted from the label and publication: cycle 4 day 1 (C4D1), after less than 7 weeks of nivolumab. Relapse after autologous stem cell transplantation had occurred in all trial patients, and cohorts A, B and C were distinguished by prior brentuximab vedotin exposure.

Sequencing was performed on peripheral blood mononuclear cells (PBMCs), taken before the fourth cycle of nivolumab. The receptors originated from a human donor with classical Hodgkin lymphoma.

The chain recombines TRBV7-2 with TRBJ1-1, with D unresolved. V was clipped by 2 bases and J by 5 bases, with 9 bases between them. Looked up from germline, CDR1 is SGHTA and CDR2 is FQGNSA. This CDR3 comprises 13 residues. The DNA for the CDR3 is TGTGCCAGCAGCTTACAAGCGGATACTGAAGCTTTCTTT. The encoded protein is CASSLQADTEAFF.

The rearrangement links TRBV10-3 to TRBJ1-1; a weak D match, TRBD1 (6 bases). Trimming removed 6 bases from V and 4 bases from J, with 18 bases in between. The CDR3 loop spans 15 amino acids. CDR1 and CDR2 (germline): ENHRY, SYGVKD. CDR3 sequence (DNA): TGTGCCATCAGGCTGCAGGGGAAGGAGGGCACTGAAGCTTTCTTT. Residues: CAIRLQGKEGTEAFF.

As DNA, the CDR3 is TGCAGCGTCGCCCGGGCAGGGTCCTATGGCTACACCTTC. Translated: CSVARAGSYGYTF. The V and J genes are TRBV29-1 and TRBJ1-2; weak D call: TRBD1 (5 bases). This CDR3 has 13 residues. Per germline, CDR1 SQVTM and CDR2 ANQGSEA. The ends were cut back, 6 bases at V and 4 bases at J, with 15 bases in the middle.

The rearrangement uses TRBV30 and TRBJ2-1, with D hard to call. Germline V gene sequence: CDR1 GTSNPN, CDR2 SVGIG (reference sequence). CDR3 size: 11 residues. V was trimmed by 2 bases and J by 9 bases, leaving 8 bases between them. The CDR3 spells CAWSQDGEQFF. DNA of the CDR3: TGTGCCTGGAGTCAGGACGGTGAGCAGTTCTTC.

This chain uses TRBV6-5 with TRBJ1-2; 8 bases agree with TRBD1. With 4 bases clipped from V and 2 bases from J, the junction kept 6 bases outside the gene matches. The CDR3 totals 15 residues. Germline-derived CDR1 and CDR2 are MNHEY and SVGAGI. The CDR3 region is CASSSGQGINYGYTF. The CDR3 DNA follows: TGTGCCAGCAGTTCCGGACAGGGCATCAACTATGGCTACACCTTC.

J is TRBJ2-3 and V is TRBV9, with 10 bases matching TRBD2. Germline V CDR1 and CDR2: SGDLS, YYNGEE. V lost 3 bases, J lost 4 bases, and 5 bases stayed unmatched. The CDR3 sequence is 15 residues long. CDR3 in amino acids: CASSASGRYADTQYF. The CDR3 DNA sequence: TGTGCCAGCAGCGCTAGCGGGAGATACGCAGATACGCAGTATTTT.

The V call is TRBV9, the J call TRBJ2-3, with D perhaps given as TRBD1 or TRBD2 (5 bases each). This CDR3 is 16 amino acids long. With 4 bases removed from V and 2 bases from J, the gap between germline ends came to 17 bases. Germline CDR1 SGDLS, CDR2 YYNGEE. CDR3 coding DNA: TGTGCCAGCAGCTCGAGTCAGAGGGACCACACAGATACGCAGTATTTT. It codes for CASSSSQRDHTDTQYF.

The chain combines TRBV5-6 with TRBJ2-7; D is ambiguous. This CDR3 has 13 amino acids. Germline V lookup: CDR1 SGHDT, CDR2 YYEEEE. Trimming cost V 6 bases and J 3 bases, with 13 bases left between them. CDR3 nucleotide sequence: TGTGCCAGCACAGGACCTCAACGCTACGAGCAGTACTTC. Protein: CASTGPQRYEQYF.

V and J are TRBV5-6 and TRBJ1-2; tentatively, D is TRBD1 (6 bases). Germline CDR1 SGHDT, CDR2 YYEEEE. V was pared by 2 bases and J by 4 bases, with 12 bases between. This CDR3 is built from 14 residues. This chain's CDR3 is CASSLGQQIYGYTF. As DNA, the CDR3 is TGTGCCAGCAGCTTAGGACAGCAGATCTATGGCTACACCTTC.

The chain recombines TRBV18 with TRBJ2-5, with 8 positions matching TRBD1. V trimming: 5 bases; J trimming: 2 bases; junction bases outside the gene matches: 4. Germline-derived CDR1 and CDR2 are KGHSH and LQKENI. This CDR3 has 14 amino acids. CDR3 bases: TGTGCCAGCTCAAGAGACAGGGGACAAGAGACCCAGTACTTC. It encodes CASSRDRGQETQYF.

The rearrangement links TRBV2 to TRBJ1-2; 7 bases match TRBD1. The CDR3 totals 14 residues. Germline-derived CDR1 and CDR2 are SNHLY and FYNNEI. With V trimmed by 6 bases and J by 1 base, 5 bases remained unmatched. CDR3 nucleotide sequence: TGTGCCAGCAGAGGGACAGTTAATAACTATGGCTACACCTTC. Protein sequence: CASRGTVNNYGYTF.

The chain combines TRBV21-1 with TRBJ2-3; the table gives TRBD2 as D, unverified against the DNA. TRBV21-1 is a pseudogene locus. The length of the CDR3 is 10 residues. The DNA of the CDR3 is TGTGCCAGCAGCCGAGGTACGCAGTATTTT. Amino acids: CASSRGTQYF.

The CDR3, as DNA: TGTGCCAGCAGTTACTCGAGGAATGAAGCTTTCTTT. Its translation is CASSYSRNEAFF. The genes are TRBV6-5 and TRBJ1-1; D remains ambiguous. The CDR3 sequence is 12 residues long. Germline V gives CDR1 MNHEY, CDR2 SVGAGI. Trimming took 0 bases from V and 7 from J, leaving 6 bases between them.

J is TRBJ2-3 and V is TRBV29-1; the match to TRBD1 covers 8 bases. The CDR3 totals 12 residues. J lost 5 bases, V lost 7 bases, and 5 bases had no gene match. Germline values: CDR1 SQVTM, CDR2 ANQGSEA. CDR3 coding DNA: TGCAGCGCCAGGGGGCAAATAGATACGCAGTATTTT. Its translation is CSARGQIDTQYF.

CDR3 nucleotide sequence: TGTGCCACCTCCCGGCCCGGGGGGGGGAATGAAAAACTGTTTTTT. It specifies CATSRPGGGNEKLFF. The V gene is TRBV15, the J gene TRBJ1-4; TRBD1 might be the D (5 bases). The ends were cut back, 8 bases at V and 5 bases at J, with 18 bases in the middle. Germline CDR1 LNHNV, CDR2 YYDKDF (reference sequence). This CDR3 is 15 amino acids long.

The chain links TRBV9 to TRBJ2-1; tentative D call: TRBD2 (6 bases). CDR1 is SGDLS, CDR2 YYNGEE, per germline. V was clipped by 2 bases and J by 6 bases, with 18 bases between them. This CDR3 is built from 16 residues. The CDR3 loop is CASSVMVAAFGNEQFF. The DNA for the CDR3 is TGTGCCAGCAGCGTTATGGTAGCGGCTTTTGGCAATGAGCAGTTCTTC.

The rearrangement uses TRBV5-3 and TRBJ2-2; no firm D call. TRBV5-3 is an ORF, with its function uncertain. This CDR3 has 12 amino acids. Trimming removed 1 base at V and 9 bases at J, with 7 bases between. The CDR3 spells CARSLLFRELFF. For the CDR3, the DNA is TGTGCCAGAAGCTTGCTTTTCCGGGAGCTGTTTTTT.

The CDR3 sequence is CASSRGEGASNSPLHF. The DNA for the CDR3 is TGCGCCAGCAGCCGTGGCGAGGGGGCTTCTAATTCACCCCTCCACTTT. The chain links TRBV4-1 to TRBJ1-6; 7 positions match TRBD1. V lost 4 bases and J lost 6; bases outside the gene matches: 9. The CDR3 consists of 16 residues. Germline V lookup: CDR1 MGHRA, CDR2 YSYEKL.

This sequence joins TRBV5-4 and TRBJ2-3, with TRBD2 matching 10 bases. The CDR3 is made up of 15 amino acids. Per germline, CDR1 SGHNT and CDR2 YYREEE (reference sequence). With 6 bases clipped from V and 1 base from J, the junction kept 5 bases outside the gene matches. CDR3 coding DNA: TGTGCCAGCAAACTAGCGGGGCGTCGCACAGATACGCAGTATTTT. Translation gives CASKLAGRRTDTQYF.

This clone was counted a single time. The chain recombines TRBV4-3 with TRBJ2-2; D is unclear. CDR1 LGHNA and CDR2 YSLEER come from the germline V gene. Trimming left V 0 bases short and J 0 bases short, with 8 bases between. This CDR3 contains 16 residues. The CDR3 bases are TGCGCCAGCAGCCAAGAACCACGGCCGAACACCGGGGAGCTGTTTTTT. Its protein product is CASSQEPRPNTGELFF.

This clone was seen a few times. The CDR3 DNA follows: TGTGCCAGCAGCGCGGGACTGAACTATGGCTACACCTTC. Protein: CASSAGLNYGYTF. The genes are TRBV9 and TRBJ1-2; D may be TRBD1 (5 bases). Germline V gives CDR1 SGDLS, CDR2 YYNGEE. The V end was cut by 3 bases, the J end by 2 bases, with 8 bases between. CDR3 length equals 13 residues.

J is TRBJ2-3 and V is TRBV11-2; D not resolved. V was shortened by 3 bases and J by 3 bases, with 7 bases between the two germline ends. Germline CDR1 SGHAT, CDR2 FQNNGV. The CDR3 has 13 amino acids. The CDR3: CASSFQETDTQYF. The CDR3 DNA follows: TGTGCCAGCAGCTTTCAGGAGACAGATACGCAGTATTTT.